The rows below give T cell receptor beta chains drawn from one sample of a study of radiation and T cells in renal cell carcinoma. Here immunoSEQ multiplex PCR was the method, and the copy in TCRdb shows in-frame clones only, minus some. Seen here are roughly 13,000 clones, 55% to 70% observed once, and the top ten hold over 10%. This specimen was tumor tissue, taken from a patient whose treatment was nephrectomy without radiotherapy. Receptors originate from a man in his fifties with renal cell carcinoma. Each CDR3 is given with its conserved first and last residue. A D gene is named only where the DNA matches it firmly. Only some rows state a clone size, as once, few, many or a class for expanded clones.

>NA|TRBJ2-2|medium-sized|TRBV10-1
TGCGCCAGCAGTAGTGGAAGCAACTCCGGGGAGCTGTTTTTT
CASSSGSNSGELFF
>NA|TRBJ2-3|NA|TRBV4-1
TGCGCCAGCAGCCAAGTGGAGGGGAGGACAGATACGCAGTATTTT
CASSQVEGRTDTQYF
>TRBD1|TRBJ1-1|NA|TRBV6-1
TGTGCCAGCAGTGAAGGGTGGACAGGGCAGGACACTGAAGCTTTCTTT
CASSEGWTGQDTEAFF
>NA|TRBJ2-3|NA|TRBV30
TGTGCCTGGAGGTGGGGGCCTGGCACAGATACGCAGTATTTT
CAWRWGPGTDTQYF
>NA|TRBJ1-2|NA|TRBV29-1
TGCAGCGCTGACCGCTTCGGAAACTATGGCTACACCTTC
CSADRFGNYGYTF
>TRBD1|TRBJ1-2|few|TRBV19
TGTGCCAGTAGCCCAAGACAGGGGGCAGACGCTGGCTACACCTTC
CASSPRQGADAGYTF
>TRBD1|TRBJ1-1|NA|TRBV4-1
TGCGCCAGCAGCCAGGGTTGGGACAGGACGAACACTGAAGCTTTCTTT
CASSQGWDRTNTEAFF
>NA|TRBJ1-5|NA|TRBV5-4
TGTGCCAGCAGCCCCGGCAGGGGTTTCAATCAGCCCCAGCATTTT
CASSPGRGFNQPQHF
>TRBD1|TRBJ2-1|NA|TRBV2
TGTGCCAGCAGAAGGGACAGGGTGGGCAATGAGCAGTTCTTC
CASRRDRVGNEQFF
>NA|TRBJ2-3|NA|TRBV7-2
TGTGCCAGCAGCGTCGCAGGAACCAGCACAGATACGCAGTATTTT
CASSVAGTSTDTQYF
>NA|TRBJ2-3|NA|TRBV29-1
TGCAGCGTTCATAGTGGAACAGGGGGGGTAACAGATACGCAGTATTTT
CSVHSGTGGVTDTQYF
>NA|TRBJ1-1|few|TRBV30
TGTGCCTGGAGTGTCGGGACATCGAACACTGAAGCTTTCTTT
CAWSVGTSNTEAFF
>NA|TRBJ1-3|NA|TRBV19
TGTGCCAGTAGTATAGATCAAGGGATCTCTGGAAACACCATATATTTT
CASSIDQGISGNTIYF
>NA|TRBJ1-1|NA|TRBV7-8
TGTGCCAGCAGCCCCCAGAGGGCCACTGAAGCTTTCTTT
CASSPQRATEAFF
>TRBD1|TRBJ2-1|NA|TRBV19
TGTGCCAGTAGAAGACAGGGGGATAGTTTCTACAATGAGCAGTTCTTC
CASRRQGDSFYNEQFF
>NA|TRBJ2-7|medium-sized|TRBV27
TGTGCCAGCAGTTTAGAAGCAGGGGTGAACTACGAGCAGTACTTC
CASSLEAGVNYEQYF
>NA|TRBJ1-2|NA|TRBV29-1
TGCAGCGTTGCTGGGGAGTCTAACTATGGCTACACCTTC
CSVAGESNYGYTF
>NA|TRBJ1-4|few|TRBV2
TGTGCCAGCACGGGGACACTAAAGGACGAAAAACTGTTTTTT
CASTGTLKDEKLFF
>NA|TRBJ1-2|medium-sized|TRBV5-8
TGTGCCAGCAACCCTAGGGATGGCTACACCTTC
CASNPRDGYTF
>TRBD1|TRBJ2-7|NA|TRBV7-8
TGTGCCAGCAGCTCCGGACAGGGAAGGAGTCCCTACGAGCAGTACTTC
CASSSGQGRSPYEQYF
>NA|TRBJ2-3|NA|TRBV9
TGTGCCAGCAGCGTAGTGGAAGGGGGCACAGATACGCAGTATTTT
CASSVVEGGTDTQYF
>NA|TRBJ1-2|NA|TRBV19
TGTGCCAGTAGTTTCCAGGGAGTTTCCTATGGCTACACCTTC
CASSFQGVSYGYTF
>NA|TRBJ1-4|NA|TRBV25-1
TGTGCCAGCAGTGTTGGGGGCTCCCTAGAAAAACTGTTTTTT
CASSVGGSLEKLFF
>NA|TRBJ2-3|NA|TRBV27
TGTGCCAGCAGTCCAACCACAGATACGCAGTATTTT
CASSPTTDTQYF
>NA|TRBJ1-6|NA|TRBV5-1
TGCGCCAGCAGCTTGGGCGAGACTAATTCACCCCTCCACTTT
CASSLGETNSPLHF
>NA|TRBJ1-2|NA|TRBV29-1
TGCAGCGCCCTGGGGGCATTGGGCTATGGCTACACCTTC
CSALGALGYGYTF
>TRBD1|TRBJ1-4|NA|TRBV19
TGTGCCAGTAGTTCGCAGGGGGCAGCTAATGAAAAACTGTTTTTT
CASSSQGAANEKLFF
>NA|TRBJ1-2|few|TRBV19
TGTGCCAGTAGTGTGACTGGCAGCTATGGCTACACCTTC
CASSVTGSYGYTF
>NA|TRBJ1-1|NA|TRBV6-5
TGTGCCAACCGGGCCTCCATGAACACTGAAGCTTTCTTT
CANRASMNTEAFF
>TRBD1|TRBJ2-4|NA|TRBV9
TGTGCCAGCAGCGCAGGGGGAGCCAAAAACATTCAGTACTTC
CASSAGGAKNIQYF
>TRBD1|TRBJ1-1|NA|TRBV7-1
TGTGCCAGCAGCTTGTGGGGGACAGGATCGGTTACTGAAGCTTTCTTT
CASSLWGTGSVTEAFF
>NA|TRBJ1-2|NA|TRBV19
TGTGCCAGTAGTCCATCTACAGGGTCTAACTATGGCTACACCTTC
CASSPSTGSNYGYTF
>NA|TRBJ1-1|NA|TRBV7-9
TGTGCCAGCAGCTCGGGTTCCGTGGACACTGAAGCTTTCTTT
CASSSGSVDTEAFF
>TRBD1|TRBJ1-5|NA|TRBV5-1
TGCGCCAGCAGCACGGGACAGGTCAATCAGCCCCAGCATTTT
CASSTGQVNQPQHF
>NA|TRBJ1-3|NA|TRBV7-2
TGTGCCAGCAGCTTCGGGGACGGGGGCAGAAACACCATATATTTT
CASSFGDGGRNTIYF
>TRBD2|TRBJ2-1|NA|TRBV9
TGTGCCAGCAGCACAGGGGCCCTAGCGGGGTCCTTCTACAATGAGCAGTTCTTC
CASSTGALAGSFYNEQFF
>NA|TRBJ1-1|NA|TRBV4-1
TGCGCCAGCAGCCAAGGGCAAGGGTCCGATCTGAAAGCTTTCTTT
CASSQGQGSDLKAFF
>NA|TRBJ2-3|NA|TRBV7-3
TGTGCCAGCAGCCCAACAGGTACCACAGATACGCAGTATTTT
CASSPTGTTDTQYF
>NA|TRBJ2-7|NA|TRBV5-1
TGCGCCAGCAGTCCAGGGGGCGGGAGCTCCTACGAGCAGTACTTC
CASSPGGGSSYEQYF
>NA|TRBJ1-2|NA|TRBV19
TGTGCCAGTAGGGGCGCTCGGGGGCCAAACTTC
CASRGARGPNF
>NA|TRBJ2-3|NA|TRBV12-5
TGTGCTAGTGGTCAGGGATCTAGCACAGATACGCAGTATTTT
CASGQGSSTDTQYF
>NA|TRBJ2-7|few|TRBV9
TGTGCCAGCAGCGGGCAGAACTACGAGCAGTACTTC
CASSGQNYEQYF
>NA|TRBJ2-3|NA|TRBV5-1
TGCGCCAGCAGCTCCTACAGTCAGGGGCAAGATACGCAGTATTTT
CASSSYSQGQDTQYF
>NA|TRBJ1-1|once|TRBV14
TGTGCCAGCAGCTTTTTAACGGGGAAAGGTACTGAAGCTTTCTTT
CASSFLTGKGTEAFF
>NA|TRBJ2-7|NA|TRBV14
TGTGCCAGCAGCCAAGATTGGGGTAGCGGAGTTCAGTACTTC
CASSQDWGSGVQYF
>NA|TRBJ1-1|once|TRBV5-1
TGCGCCAGCAGCTTGGATCTCGGCCGCGAAGCTTTCTTT
CASSLDLGREAFF
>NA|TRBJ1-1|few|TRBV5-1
TGCGCCAGCAGCTTGGAGGGGGTTGGGACTGAAGCTTTCTTT
CASSLEGVGTEAFF
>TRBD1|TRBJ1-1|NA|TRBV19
TGTGCCAGTAGCAGCAGGGGGGAGTTTTCTGAAGCTTTCTTT
CASSSRGEFSEAFF
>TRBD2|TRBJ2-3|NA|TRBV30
TGTGCCTGGAGTACTAGCGGGACCGTCCGGGGGAATACGCAGTATTTT
CAWSTSGTVRGNTQYF
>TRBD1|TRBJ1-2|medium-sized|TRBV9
TGTGCCAGCAGCGGAGATCCCCACAGGGGGCGTCTTGACTATGGCTACACCTTC
CASSGDPHRGRLDYGYTF
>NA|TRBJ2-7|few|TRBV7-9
TGTGCCAGCAGCTTCGGGGTGAGATCCTACGAGCAGTACTTC
CASSFGVRSYEQYF
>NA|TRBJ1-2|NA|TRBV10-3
TGTGCCATCAGTGAGTTACAGGGCTATGGCTACACCTTC
CAISELQGYGYTF
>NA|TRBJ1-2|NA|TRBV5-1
TGCGCCAGCAGTCGCAGGGGCATCGACTATGGCTACACCTTC
CASSRRGIDYGYTF
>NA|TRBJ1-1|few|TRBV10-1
TGCGCCAGCAGTGAGGCAGCCCTCGGGGGGAGGACTGAAGCTTTCTTT
CASSEAALGGRTEAFF
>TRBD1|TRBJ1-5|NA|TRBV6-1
TGTGCCAGCAGGAGGGGACAGGGCAATCAGCCCCAGCATTTT
CASRRGQGNQPQHF
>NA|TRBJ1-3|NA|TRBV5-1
TGCGCCAGCAGCTTGGACGGGGGAAACACCATATATTTT
CASSLDGGNTIYF
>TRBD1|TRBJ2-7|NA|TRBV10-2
TGCGCCAGCAGTGGGGTTCTCTCCGAGACAGGGTATTCCTACGAGCAGTACTTC
CASSGVLSETGYSYEQYF